This entry lists 28 T cell receptor beta chains sequenced from one sample in a study of cytomegalovirus exposure and HLA in healthy donors. With 60 Vbeta and 13 Jbeta primers, the PCR was carried out. Generated by immunoSEQ multiplex PCR, the TCRdb table keeps only in-frame clones and is missing some. In the table there are about 200,000 clones, around 83% of which are singletons. The sequencing sample was made of PBMCs. Receptors were obtained from a man aged 40-49 years in good health and CMV-seropositive.

V gene TRBV28 combines with J gene TRBJ2-7, with D maybe TRBD1 (5 bases). This CDR3 region has 15 residues. Looked up from germline, CDR1 is MDHEN and CDR2 is SYDVKM. V was cut by 1 base and J by 0 bases, with 10 bases left in between. CDR3 sequence reads: CASSLSTGTSYEQYF. CDR3 nucleotide sequence: TGTGCCAGCAGTTTATCTACAGGAACCTCCTACGAGCAGTACTTC.

In DNA, the CDR3 is TGTGCCAGCAGTCCCATTGGCGGGAGAAGCGAGCAGTACTTC. This sequence encodes CASSPIGGRSEQYF. V is TRBV6-1 and J is TRBJ2-7, with 7 bases aligning to TRBD2. The V gene end was trimmed by 5 bases and the J gene end by 6 bases; junction bases not matched to a gene: 10. This CDR3 has 14 amino acids. Germline assignment: CDR1 MNHNS and CDR2 SASEGT.

The chain combines TRBV10-3 with TRBJ2-3; D not certain. V dropped 7 bases and J dropped 1 base, with 24 bases sitting between them. Germline CDR1 ENHRY, CDR2 SYGVKD. The CDR3 has 18 residues. Here the CDR3 reads CAIKAPPRGVLGTDTQYF. In DNA form, the CDR3 reads TGTGCCATCAAAGCCCCACCCCGCGGTGTGTTGGGCACAGATACGCAGTATTTT.

This chain links TRBV6-5 with TRBJ2-5; possibly TRBD1 for D (5 bases). The CDR3 loop spans 13 amino acids. Deletions cut 7 bases from V and 1 base from J, with 10 bases between. The germline gives CDR1 MNHEY, CDR2 SVGAGI. CDR3 nucleotides: TGTGCCAGCAAATCAGGGTCCCAAGAGACCCAGTACTTC. It is translated as CASKSGSQETQYF.

The chain uses TRBV19 and TRBJ2-3, with D uncertain. Trimming cost V 5 bases and J 3 bases, with 6 bases left between them. Looked up from germline, CDR1 is LNHDA and CDR2 is SQIVND (reference sequence). The CDR3 runs to 12 residues. CDR3 loop: CASSSTTDTQYF. The CDR3 DNA reads as TGTGCCAGTAGTTCTACGACAGATACGCAGTATTTT.

This clone was detected once. The V and J genes are TRBV9 and TRBJ2-2; TRBD2 matches 7 bases. CDR1 is SGDLS, CDR2 YYNGEE, per germline. Unmatched junction bases numbered 8, after V lost 0 bases and J lost 6 bases. The CDR3 length is 16 residues. CDR3: CASSVELASLAGELFF. CDR3 nucleotides: TGTGCCAGCAGCGTAGAACTAGCGAGCTTAGCCGGGGAGCTGTTTTTT.

The rearrangement links TRBV25-1 to TRBJ2-7, with TRBD1 matching over 7 bases. CDR1 and CDR2 from the germline V gene are MGHDK and SYGVNS. This CDR3 has 15 amino acids. V lost 1 base, J lost 2 bases, and 5 bases stayed unmatched. CDR3 protein: CASSESRTGAYEQYF. DNA for the CDR3: TGTGCCAGCAGTGAATCTCGAACAGGGGCCTACGAGCAGTACTTC.

The rearrangement links TRBV6-1 to TRBJ1-4; D perhaps matches TRBD1 (5 bases). Looked up from germline, CDR1 is MNHNS and CDR2 is SASEGT. There are 14 residues in the CDR3. Trimming removed 11 bases at V and 10 bases at J, with 23 bases between. The CDR3 DNA reads TGTGCCGGTACTTCAGGACAACCGGGGGGAAAACTGTTTTTT. Its translation: CAGTSGQPGGKLFF.

This sequence joins TRBV5-1 and TRBJ1-4; 9 bases line up with TRBD1. CDR3 length: 15 residues. Trimming removed 0 bases from V and 7 bases from J; junction bases left unmatched: 4. The germline gives CDR1 SGHRS, CDR2 YFSETQ. CDR3: CASSLEGTGSEKLFF. CDR3 DNA sequence: TGCGCCAGCAGCTTGGAGGGGACAGGGTCTGAAAAACTGTTTTTT.

The CDR3 DNA reads TGTGCCAGCAGTGCCCCGGGACAGCTCTACAATGAGCAGTTCTTC. Residues: CASSAPGQLYNEQFF. The chain uses TRBV6-1 and TRBJ2-1; 7 bases are shared with TRBD1. Per germline, CDR1 MNHNS and CDR2 SASEGT. V gave up 4 bases and J gave up 3 bases; unmatched junction bases: 6. The CDR3 has 15 residues.

The rearrangement links TRBV13 to TRBJ2-1, with 11 nucleotides matching TRBD1. CDR3 length: 17 amino acids. Germline-derived CDR1 and CDR2 are PRHDT and FYEKMQ (reference sequence). The trim removed 4 bases at V and 5 bases at J, leaving 10 bases unmatched. This chain's CDR3 is CASSSFLDRGHDNEQFF. The CDR3 DNA reads TGTGCCAGCAGCTCGTTCTTGGACAGGGGGCACGACAATGAGCAGTTCTTC.

The rearrangement uses TRBV30 and TRBJ2-6; maybe TRBD2 (5 bases). Germline V CDR1 and CDR2: GTSNPN, SVGIG (reference sequence). With 4 bases removed from V and 0 bases from J, the gap between germline ends came to 10 bases. CDR3 length: 15 amino acids. The CDR3 loop is CAWKYGSSGANVLTF. Written as DNA, the CDR3 is TGTGCCTGGAAGTATGGGAGCTCTGGGGCCAACGTCCTGACTTTC. Full variable domain (missing parts from reference TRBV30 and TRBJ2-6): SQTIHQWPATLVQPVGSPLSLECTVEGTSNPNLYWYRQAAGRGLQLLFYSVGIGQISSEVPQNLSASRPQDRQFILSSKKLLLSDSGFYLCAWKYGSSGANVLTFGAGSRLTVL.

The rearrangement uses TRBV10-3 and TRBJ2-5; 9 bases align to TRBD1. V lost 4 bases, J lost 2 bases, and 5 bases stayed unmatched. The CDR3 contains 15 residues. Germline CDR1 ENHRY, CDR2 SYGVKD. CDR3 coding DNA: TGTGCCATCAGTGGGGACAGGGTGGTTCAAGAGACCCAGTACTTC. It translates to CAISGDRVVQETQYF.

This chain connects TRBV2 to TRBJ1-1, with 11 bases aligning to TRBD1. Trimming took 6 bases from V and 5 from J; bases not matched to a gene: 5. The germline gives CDR1 SNHLY, CDR2 FYNNEI. The CDR3 is 14 residues long. The CDR3 DNA sequence: TGTGCCAGCAGCGAGGGACAGGGGGAGACTGAAGCTTTCTTT. This encodes CASSEGQGETEAFF.

V gene TRBV6-6 combines with J gene TRBJ1-1; D is undetermined. With 6 bases removed from V and 3 bases from J, the gap between germline ends came to 11 bases. CDR3 length equals 13 residues. Per the germline V gene, CDR1 is MNHNY and CDR2 is SVGAGI (reference sequence). The CDR3 region has the DNA TGTGCCAGCAGGCCCCGAGGGTACACTGAAGCTTTCTTT. Translating gives CASRPRGYTEAFF.

CDR3 nucleotides: TGTGCCAGCAGCTTGGACAGGGACTATGGCTACACCTTC. Its translation is CASSLDRDYGYTF. The V gene is TRBV7-8, the J gene TRBJ1-2; 8 nucleotides match TRBD1. Germline lookup yields CDR1 SGHVS and CDR2 FQNEAQ. Losses at the gene ends were 3 bases for V and 3 bases for J; bases not matched to a gene: 0. CDR3 length: 13 amino acids.

This chain uses TRBV7-9 with TRBJ1-1; D is unclear. Trimming took off 4 bases at V and 8 bases at J, with 8 bases between the two ends. This CDR3 region has 11 residues. Germline values: CDR1 SEHNR, CDR2 FQNEAQ (reference sequence). CDR3 coding DNA: TGTGCCAGCAGCTCCAGTTACGAAGCTTTCTTT. Amino acids: CASSSSYEAFF.

This chain joins TRBV5-1 and TRBJ1-1; the D is unclear. Germline V gene sequence: CDR1 SGHRS, CDR2 YFSETQ. The CDR3 is made up of 14 amino acids. The V end lost 0 bases, the J end lost 2 bases, and 8 bases lay between the germline ends. In DNA, the CDR3 is TGCGCCAGCAGCTTGGAACAGCCCAACACTGAAGCTTTCTTT. This sequence encodes CASSLEQPNTEAFF.

This chain links TRBV7-2 with TRBJ2-3; D unresolved. Trimming removed 5 bases from V and 3 bases from J, with 6 bases in between. CDR1 and CDR2 from the germline V gene are SGHTA and FQGNSA. The CDR3 loop spans 12 amino acids. This CDR3 is CASSTRTDTQYF. In nucleotides, the CDR3 is TGTGCCAGCAGCACGAGAACAGATACGCAGTATTTT.

The chain is built from TRBV28 and TRBJ1-5; possibly TRBD1 for D (5 bases). The length of the CDR3 is 14 residues. Germline values: CDR1 MDHEN, CDR2 SYDVKM. With 3 bases removed from V and 6 bases from J, the gap between germline ends came to 12 bases. This CDR3 is CASSFYRGSQPQHF. The CDR3, as DNA: TGTGCCAGCAGTTTTTACCGGGGGAGTCAGCCCCAGCATTTT.

The genes are TRBV15 and TRBJ1-2; weak D call: TRBD1 (5 bases). This CDR3 spans 14 amino acids. CDR1 is LNHNV, CDR2 YYDKDF, per germline (reference sequence). Between the trimmed V and J ends, which lost 5 bases and 7 bases, there was a span of 17 bases. The CDR3 region is CATSLGRGEVGYTF. As DNA, the CDR3 is TGTGCCACCAGCTTAGGGAGGGGAGAAGTTGGCTACACCTTC.

The J gene is TRBJ2-2, the V gene TRBV10-3; TRBD1 aligns across 7 bases. The CDR3 loop spans 15 amino acids. Germline lookup yields CDR1 ENHRY and CDR2 SYGVKD. V lost 3 bases to trimming and J lost 1 base; unmatched junction nucleotides: 2. The CDR3 sequence is CAISENRGNTGELFF. The CDR3, as DNA: TGTGCCATCAGTGAAAACAGGGGGAACACCGGGGAGCTGTTTTTT.

This chain uses TRBV27 with TRBJ2-5, with 8 positions matching TRBD1. This CDR3 is 13 amino acids long. Trimming took 8 bases from V and 6 from J; bases not matched to a gene: 8. Germline V gives CDR1 MNHEY, CDR2 SMNVEV (reference sequence). The CDR3 sequence: CASRSDREKTQYF. CDR3 coding DNA: TGTGCCAGCCGTTCGGACAGGGAGAAGACCCAGTACTTC.

The chain joins TRBV19 to TRBJ2-1; 7 positions match TRBD2. The CDR3 is 16 residues long. The V gene's germline CDR1 is LNHDA and CDR2 SQIVND (reference sequence). The V and J ends lost 4 bases and 3 bases, in that order; junction bases with no gene match: 9. The CDR3 DNA reads as TGTGCCAGTAGTACCCCGGGGGGAGGGTTCTACAATGAGCAGTTCTTC. This codes for CASSTPGGGFYNEQFF.

The chain uses TRBV9 and TRBJ2-6; maybe TRBD1 (5 bases). Germline-derived CDR1 and CDR2 are SGDLS and YYNGEE. The CDR3 sequence is 16 residues long. Between the trimmed V and J ends, which lost 5 bases and 0 bases, there was a span of 12 bases. The CDR3: CASRNDRGSGANVLTF. DNA of the CDR3: TGTGCCAGCAGAAACGACAGAGGCTCTGGGGCCAACGTCCTGACTTTC.

The rearrangement links TRBV5-1 to TRBJ2-5; D is unresolved. The DNA matches TRBJ2-7 better at its end, which makes the J call doubtful. The CDR3 loop spans 12 amino acids. Germline CDR1 and CDR2: SGHRS and YFSETQ. CDR3 protein: CASSLDDYEQYF. The CDR3 region has the DNA TGCGCCAGCAGCTTGGACGACTACGAGCAGTACTTC.

This rearrangement joins TRBV6-5 to TRBJ1-1; no reliable D call. V was pared by 2 bases and J by 2 bases, with 9 bases between. The V gene's germline CDR1 is MNHEY and CDR2 SVGAGI. CDR3 length equals 14 residues. In DNA form, the CDR3 reads TGTGCCAGCAGTTACGGCGGAGGCAACACTGAAGCTTTCTTT. Residues: CASSYGGGNTEAFF.

The genes are TRBV5-4 and TRBJ1-1; TRBD1 is a possible D gene (6 bases). CDR3 length: 18 amino acids. Between the trimmed V and J ends, which lost 3 bases and 4 bases, there was a span of 25 bases. CDR1 is SGHNT, CDR2 YYREEE, per germline (reference sequence). The CDR3 DNA is TGTGCCAGCAGCTCGTCGGAAATTTACAGGGCTTGGGCCACTGAAGCTTTCTTT. As protein: CASSSSEIYRAWATEAFF.